A selection of T cell receptor beta chains follows, all from one sample in a study of Ad26.COV2.S vaccination and SARS-CoV-2 variants. Profiled with immunoSEQ multiplex PCR; TCRdb holds only in-frame clones, not every one. The profile shows around 320,000 clones, around 83% of them singletons. The source material was peripheral blood, sampled in a trial of Ad26.COV2.S vaccine versus placebo. Every receptor here comes from a person aged 18-60 years who received the Ad26.COV2.S COVID-19 vaccine or a placebo. Both conserved end residues are trimmed from each CDR3. Fields, in order: J gene, CDR3 length, D gene, clone size, V gene, CDR3 protein. D genes are given only for firm matches. The size field is filled for only some rows; it gives once, few, many or a size class.

TRBJ2-1 | 16 | TRBD2 | . | TRBV10-3 | AISRNFGTSGAANEQF
TRBJ2-4 | 12 | . | once | TRBV4-3 | ASSQNMGKNIQY
TRBJ1-5 | 14 | . | . | TRBV5-5 | ASSLDAIGNNQPQH
TRBJ2-7 | 12 | . | . | TRBV7-2 | ASSLQGGGYEQY
TRBJ1-6 | 15 | . | . | TRBV11-2 | ASSSRTGFDPNSPLH
TRBJ1-2 | 10 | . | . | TRBV6-2/TRBV6-3 | ASSLGHFGYT
TRBJ2-1 | 14 | . | . | TRBV3-1/TRBV3-2 | ASTTSAGSSYNEQF
TRBJ1-1 | 11 | . | few | TRBV2 | ASWDHSIAEAF
TRBJ1-5 | 10 | . | . | TRBV7-2 | ASSLDSQPQH
TRBJ1-2 | 14 | . | . | TRBV7-2 | ASSLGTASRGYGYT
TRBJ1-6 | 16 | . | . | TRBV7-8 | ASSLEFRGSSYNSPLH
TRBJ2-7 | 12 | . | . | TRBV6-6 | ASSTPGSPSEQY
TRBJ1-5 | 9 | . | . | TRBV12-3/TRBV12-4 | ASSRTGTQH
TRBJ2-1 | 15 | TRBD2 | . | TRBV4-1 | ASSPGSWLAEYNEQF
TRBJ2-7 | 12 | TRBD1 | . | TRBV19 | ASSTGQGAYEQY
TRBJ2-7 | 11 | . | once | TRBV2 | ASSAGAPYEQY
TRBJ1-4 | 12 | TRBD1 | . | TRBV10-2 | ASRDPGGNEKLF
TRBJ2-1 | 12 | TRBD1 | . | TRBV30 | ATPGQVGYNEQF
TRBJ2-2 | 13 | . | . | TRBV19 | ASSLDRTNTGELF
TRBJ1-5 | 15 | . | . | TRBV15 | ATSREGPLELNQPQH
TRBJ2-1 | 14 | . | . | TRBV13 | ASDALGDQPYNEQF
TRBJ1-2 | 11 | . | . | TRBV3-1/TRBV3-2 | ASSQPTGYGYT
TRBJ1-4 | 9 | . | . | TRBV20-1 | SARDDEKLF
TRBJ2-3 | 11 | . | . | TRBV11-3 | ASSHGRSDTQY
TRBJ1-5 | 13 | . | . | TRBV6-5 | ASSQTGGGNQPQH
TRBJ1-2 | 14 | . | . | TRBV4-3 | ASSQDLWVSRYGYT
TRBJ1-1 | 11 | . | once | TRBV2 | ANRWDMNTEAF